The 27 T cell receptor beta chains in this list originate from one sample, sequenced in a study of T cell repertoires in cytomegalovirus infection. TCRdb passed the reads through MiXCR, listing each CDR3 protein once. The sample includes under 800,000 distinct CDR3 sequences, approximately 25% of them seen just once. The sample comprised CD8+ T cells from PBMCs. These receptors were obtained from a human donor in good health (CMV status not recorded). Some clones in this sample may be carry-over from other donors' samples.

V usage is TRBV27 and J usage is TRBJ2-2; 8 bases align to TRBD2. After removal of 2 bases from V and 10 bases from J, the junction contained 9 bases not matched to a gene. The germline CDR1 and CDR2 sequences are MNHEY and SMNVEV (reference sequence). The CDR3 is 15 residues long. CDR3 protein: CASSLTGGPLEELFF. In DNA, the CDR3 is TGTGCCAGCAGTTTAACGGGGGGGCCACTTGAGGAGCTGTTTTTT.

This clonotype was counted ten times or more. The chain employs TRBV7-2 and TRBJ2-2; the match to TRBD2 covers 11 bases. Trimming at V came to 3 bases and at J to 0 bases, leaving 3 bases not matched to a gene. From germline, CDR1 is SGHTA and CDR2 FQGNSA. The CDR3 sequence is 17 residues long. In nucleotides, the CDR3 is TGTGCCAGCAGCTTGCTAGCGGGGGGTGCGAACACCGGGGAGCTGTTTTTT. Translating gives CASSLLAGGANTGELFF.

The chain combines TRBV6-2 or TRBV6-3 with TRBJ1-6; a possible D gene is TRBD1 (5 bases). The germline V and J ends were trimmed by 4 bases and 10 bases, with 20 bases remaining between them. CDR1 and CDR2 (germline): MNHEY, SVGEGT. This CDR3 region has 16 residues. The CDR3 nucleotides read TGTGCCAGCAGTTTGTGGGGCGGCGACTCGAGGTCACCCCTCCACTTT. It is translated as CASSLWGGDSRSPLHF.

The chain is built from TRBV13 and TRBJ2-1, with a possible D match to TRBD2 (6 bases). This CDR3 region has 14 residues. The germline V gene has CDR1 PRHDT and CDR2 FYEKMQ (reference sequence). V dropped 5 bases and J dropped 3 bases, with 11 bases sitting between them. The CDR3 DNA follows: TGTGCCAGCAGCCCTCGGGGGATCTACAATGAGCAGTTCTTC. It yields the protein CASSPRGIYNEQFF.

V and J are TRBV24-1 and TRBJ2-2; D perhaps matches TRBD1 (6 bases). This CDR3 has 13 residues. Germline CDR1 reads KGHDR; CDR2 reads SFDVKD. Trimming left V 11 bases short and J 2 bases short, with 11 bases between. The CDR3 DNA reads as TGTGCCATCGGACAGATTAACACCGGGGAGCTGTTTTTT. This codes for CAIGQINTGELFF.

This clonotype was seen only once. The V call is TRBV29-1, the J call TRBJ1-2, with no clear D. The V end was cut by 7 bases, the J end by 4 bases, with 16 bases between. The V gene's germline CDR1 is SQVTM and CDR2 ANQGSEA. The length of the CDR3 is 13 residues. The CDR3 sequence: CSAPEEGGYGYTF. CDR3 DNA sequence: TGCAGCGCCCCTGAGGAGGGCGGCTATGGCTACACCTTC.

The gene calls are TRBV29-1 and TRBJ2-1; D gene uncertain. The CDR3 extends over 14 amino acids. The V end lost 0 bases, the J end lost 4 bases, and 10 bases lay between the germline ends. Germline-derived CDR1 and CDR2 are SQVTM and ANQGSEA. The CDR3 spells CSVEDLQEYNEQFF. The CDR3 region has the DNA TGCAGCGTTGAAGATCTTCAGGAGTACAATGAGCAGTTCTTC.

The chain couples TRBV29-1 to TRBJ1-1; unclear D gene. V was clipped by 0 bases and J by 2 bases, with 13 bases between them. The CDR3 is made up of 15 amino acids. From germline, CDR1 is SQVTM and CDR2 ANQGSEA. CDR3 amino acids: CSVEDGYSANTEAFF. The CDR3 DNA sequence: TGCAGCGTTGAAGATGGGTACAGCGCAAACACTGAAGCTTTCTTT.

This clonotype was detected only a few times. V and J are TRBV7-9 and TRBJ2-1, with 8 positions matching TRBD2. The V gene end was trimmed by 0 bases and the J gene end by 4 bases; junction bases not matched to a gene: 5. From germline, CDR1 is SEHNR and CDR2 FQNEAQ (reference sequence). This CDR3 comprises 16 residues. The CDR3 DNA is TGTGCCAGCAGCTTAGCATGGTTAGCGGGGTACAATGAGCAGTTCTTC. Its translation: CASSLAWLAGYNEQFF.

The sample holds a few counts of this clonotype. V gene TRBV19 combines with J gene TRBJ1-1; 7 bases fit TRBD1. Germline-derived CDR1 and CDR2 are LNHDA and SQIVND (reference sequence). The CDR3 loop spans 14 amino acids. With V trimmed by 3 bases and J by 4 bases, 5 bases remained unmatched. The CDR3 protein is CASSILPGGTEAFF. For the CDR3, the DNA is TGTGCCAGTAGTATTCTTCCAGGGGGCACTGAAGCTTTCTTT.

Ten or more counts support this clonotype. The V gene is TRBV11-2, the J gene TRBJ2-6, with no clear D. V dropped 5 bases and J dropped 0 bases, with 5 bases sitting between them. The germline gives CDR1 SGHAT, CDR2 FQNNGV. The CDR3 totals 14 residues. The CDR3 region is CASSKDSGANVLTF. In DNA, the CDR3 is TGTGCCAGCAGCAAGGACTCTGGGGCCAACGTCCTGACTTTC. The whole variable domain, remainder taken from reference TRBV11-2 and TRBJ2-6, is EAGVAQSPRYKIIEKRQSVAFWCNPISGHATLYWYQQILGQGPKLLIQFQNNGVVDDSQLPKDRFSAERLKGVDSTLKIQPAKLEDSAVYLCASSKDSGANVLTFGAGSRLTVL.

The rearrangement joins TRBV2 to TRBJ1-4; TRBD1 aligns across 8 bases. This CDR3 contains 13 residues. Germline V gene sequence: CDR1 SNHLY, CDR2 FYNNEI. V trimming: 6 bases; J trimming: 7 bases; junction bases outside the gene matches: 4. CDR3 DNA: TGTGCCAGCAGGGACAGGGCGCGTGAAAAACTGTTTTTT. Its translation is CASRDRAREKLFF.

This clonotype came up many times. The rearrangement joins TRBV28 to TRBJ2-2; tentative D call: TRBD2 (5 bases). V was shortened by 7 bases and J by 3 bases, with 21 bases between the two germline ends. Germline assignment: CDR1 MDHEN and CDR2 SYDVKM. The CDR3 extends over 17 amino acids. The CDR3 DNA reads TGTGCCAGCACCGACATTCTGGCTAGCCCCCACACCGGGGAGCTGTTTTTT. Translated, it gives CASTDILASPHTGELFF.

V and J are TRBV7-9 and TRBJ2-2, with D possibly being TRBD2 (5 bases). The CDR3 covers 15 residues. Deletions cut 5 bases from V and 3 bases from J, with 13 bases between. The germline CDR1 and CDR2 sequences are SEHNR and FQNEAQ (reference sequence). The CDR3 sequence is CASSPTRVDTGELFF. CDR3 in DNA: TGTGCCAGCAGCCCGACGAGGGTCGACACCGGGGAGCTGTTTTTT. Combining the CDR3 with reference TRBV7-9 and TRBJ2-2 gives the whole variable domain DTGVSQNPRHKITKRGQNVTFRCDPISEHNRLYWYRQTLGQGPEFLTYFQNEAQLEKSRLLSDRFSAERPKGSFSTLEIQRTEQGDSAMYLCASSPTRVDTGELFFGEGSRLTVL.

This clonotype was observed a few times. The V and J genes are TRBV20-1 and TRBJ1-2; D is unclear. V was trimmed by 6 bases and J by 4 bases, leaving 9 bases between them. The CDR3 has 11 amino acids. CDR1 is DFQATT, CDR2 SNEGSKA, per germline (reference sequence). As DNA, the CDR3 is TGCAGTGCAGACACCCTCTATGGCTACACCTTC. It specifies CSADTLYGYTF.

This rearrangement joins TRBV27 to TRBJ2-7; 8 bases fit TRBD1. This CDR3 is built from 14 residues. Looked up from germline, CDR1 is MNHEY and CDR2 is SMNVEV (reference sequence). The V and J ends lost 5 bases and 1 base, in that order; junction bases with no gene match: 4. CDR3 sequence reads: CASSQGAGSYEQYV. The CDR3 region has the DNA TGTGCCAGCAGTCAGGGGGCAGGATCCTACGAGCAGTACGTC.

In this sample, this clonotype turned up a few times. The chain links TRBV28 to TRBJ2-2; either TRBD1 or TRBD2 may supply D (5 bases each). Germline V lookup: CDR1 MDHEN, CDR2 SYDVKM. This CDR3 spans 16 amino acids. V lost 5 bases and J 2 bases, leaving 15 bases between the germline ends. The CDR3 loop is CASSTPGGTNTGELFF. For the CDR3, the DNA is TGTGCCAGCAGTACCCCAGGTGGGACCAACACCGGGGAGCTGTTTTTT.

This clonotype was counted many times. The rearrangement joins TRBV7-9 to TRBJ2-5; D possibly corresponds to TRBD2 (6 bases). The CDR3 contains 14 residues. V gave up 5 bases and J gave up 4 bases, with 14 bases separating them. Looked up from germline, CDR1 is SEHNR and CDR2 is FQNEAQ (reference sequence). The CDR3 bases are TGTGCCAGCAGCCTTCGGGACTCTGGAGAGACCCAGTACTTC. Translated: CASSLRDSGETQYF.

V and J are TRBV5-1 and TRBJ1-6; D not certain. Germline values: CDR1 SGHRS, CDR2 YFSETQ. The germline V and J ends were trimmed by 1 base and 8 bases, with 13 bases remaining between them. The CDR3 sequence is 15 residues long. The DNA for the CDR3 is TGCGCCAGCAGCTTGTCCATCAATACGGATTCACCCCTCCACTTT. Amino acids: CASSLSINTDSPLHF.

This clonotype was observed a handful of times. This chain joins TRBV24-1 and TRBJ2-3; 8 bases map to TRBD1. The CDR3 is 15 residues long. Germline V gene sequence: CDR1 KGHDR, CDR2 SFDVKD. Trimming removed 4 bases from V and 6 bases from J; junction bases left unmatched: 8. DNA for the CDR3: TGTGCCACCAGTGAAGACAGGGGAGGATTGGATACGCAGTATTTT. Protein product: CATSEDRGGLDTQYF.

The V call is TRBV18, the J call TRBJ2-3, with D tentatively TRBD1 or TRBD2 (5 bases each). CDR3 length: 15 amino acids. The germline V gene encodes CDR1 KGHSH and CDR2 LQKENI. The V end lost 2 bases, the J end lost 2 bases, and 11 bases lay between the germline ends. The CDR3: CASSPARGDTDTQYF. CDR3 nucleotides: TGTGCCAGCTCACCAGCAAGGGGAGACACAGATACGCAGTATTTT.

The chain couples TRBV6-2 or TRBV6-3 to TRBJ2-7, with 10 bases lining up with TRBD1. The J segment lost 6 bases and the V segment lost 5 bases, leaving 7 bases of the junction unmatched. Germline-derived CDR1 and CDR2 are MNHEY and SVGEGT. The CDR3 is made up of 14 amino acids. This CDR3 is CASSNPGTGVEQYV. Written as DNA, the CDR3 is TGTGCCAGCAGTAACCCCGGGACAGGGGTCGAGCAGTACGTC.

Details on this clonotype: A clone one base away is much larger, so this may be a read error. The chain carries TRBV4-3 and TRBJ1-2, with TRBD1 matching 7 bases. CDR3 size: 15 residues. The V gene's germline CDR1 is LGHNA and CDR2 YSLEER. The CDR3 bases are TGCGCCAGCAGCCTTCAACAGGGGTCAAACTATAGCTACACCTTC. As protein: CASSLQQGSNYSYTF.

This clonotype appeared a few times. The chain links TRBV14 to TRBJ2-2, with 7 bases lining up with TRBD1. The trim removed 6 bases at V and 10 bases at J, leaving 8 bases unmatched. The germline CDR1 and CDR2 sequences are SGHDN and FVKESK. CDR3 size: 13 residues. The CDR3 loop reads CASRWTGQLELFF. In DNA, the CDR3 is TGTGCCAGCAGGTGGACAGGCCAGTTGGAGCTGTTTTTT.

This clonotype was detected only a few times. The chain recombines TRBV29-1 with TRBJ2-5; TRBD2 matches 8 bases. This CDR3 is built from 13 residues. Trimming took 3 bases from V and 4 from J; bases not matched to a gene: 4. Germline loops: CDR1 SQVTM, CDR2 ANQGSEA. The DNA of the CDR3 is TGCAGCGTTGATCCGGGGGGGCTAGAGACCCAGTACTTC. It translates to CSVDPGGLETQYF.

This clonotype was counted a few times. The chain recombines TRBV5-5 with TRBJ2-7; D might be TRBD1 or TRBD2, each matching 5 bases. CDR1 and CDR2 from the germline V gene are SGHKS and YYEKEE (reference sequence). Trimming left V 4 bases short and J 7 bases short, with 18 bases between. The CDR3 consists of 14 residues. The DNA for the CDR3 is TGTGCCAGCAGCACCCCGGGACGGGGAGATGAGCAGTACTTC. Protein: CASSTPGRGDEQYF.

This clonotype appeared a single time. Germline is not matched at one junction end, which may reflect a read error. V is TRBV7-3 and J is TRBJ2-3; 9 nucleotides match TRBD2. The CDR3 extends over 15 amino acids. Germline lookup yields CDR1 SGHTA and CDR2 FQGTGA. This CDR3 reads CVSSPLAGGADTQYF. CDR3 nucleotides: TGTGTCAGCAGCCCCCTGGCGGGGGGGGCAGATACGCAGTATTTT.